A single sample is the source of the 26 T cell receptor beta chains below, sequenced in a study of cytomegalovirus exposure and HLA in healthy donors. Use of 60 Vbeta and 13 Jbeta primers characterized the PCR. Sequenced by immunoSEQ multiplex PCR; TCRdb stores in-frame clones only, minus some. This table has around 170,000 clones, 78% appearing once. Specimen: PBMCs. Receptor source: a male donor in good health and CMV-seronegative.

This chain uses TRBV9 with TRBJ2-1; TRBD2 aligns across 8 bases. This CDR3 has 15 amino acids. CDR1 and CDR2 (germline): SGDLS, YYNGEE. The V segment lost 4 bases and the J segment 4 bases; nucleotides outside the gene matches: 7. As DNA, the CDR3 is TGTGCCAGCAGCCCCCCGCCGGGGGGGTACAATGAGCAGTTCTTC. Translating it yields CASSPPPGGYNEQFF.

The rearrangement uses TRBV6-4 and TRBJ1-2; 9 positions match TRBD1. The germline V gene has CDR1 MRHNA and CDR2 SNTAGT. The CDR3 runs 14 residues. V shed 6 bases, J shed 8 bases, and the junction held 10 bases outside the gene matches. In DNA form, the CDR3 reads TGTGCCAGCAGCGAAACAGGGGGCGTGAACGGCTACACCTTC. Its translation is CASSETGGVNGYTF.

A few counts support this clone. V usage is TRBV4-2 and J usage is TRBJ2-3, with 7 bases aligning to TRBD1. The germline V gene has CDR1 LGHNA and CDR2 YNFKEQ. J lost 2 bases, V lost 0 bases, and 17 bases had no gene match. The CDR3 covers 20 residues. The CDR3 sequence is CASSQDLQGLLAVDTDTQYF. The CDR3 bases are TGTGCCAGCAGCCAAGATTTACAGGGGTTACTGGCAGTTGACACAGATACGCAGTATTTT.

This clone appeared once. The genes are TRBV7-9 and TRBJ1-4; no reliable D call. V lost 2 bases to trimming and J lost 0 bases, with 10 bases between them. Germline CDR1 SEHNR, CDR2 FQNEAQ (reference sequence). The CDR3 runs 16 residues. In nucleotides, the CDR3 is TGTGCCAGCAGCTTACAAATGGGAGCAACTAATGAAAAACTGTTTTTT. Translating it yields CASSLQMGATNEKLFF.

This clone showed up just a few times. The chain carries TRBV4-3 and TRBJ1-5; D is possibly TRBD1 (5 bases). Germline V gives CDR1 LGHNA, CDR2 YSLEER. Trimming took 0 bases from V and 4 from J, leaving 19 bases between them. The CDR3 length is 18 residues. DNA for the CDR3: TGCGCCAGCAGCCAAGAGATCATTGGGGCGGCCGCTAATCAGCCCCAGCATTTT. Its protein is CASSQEIIGAAANQPQHF.

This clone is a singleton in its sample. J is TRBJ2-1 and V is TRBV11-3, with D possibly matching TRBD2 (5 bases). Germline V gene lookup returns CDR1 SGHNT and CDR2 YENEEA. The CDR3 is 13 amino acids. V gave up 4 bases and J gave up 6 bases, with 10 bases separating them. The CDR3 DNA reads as TGTGCCAGCAGCTCCACTAGGTTCAATGAGCAGTTCTTC. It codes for CASSSTRFNEQFF.

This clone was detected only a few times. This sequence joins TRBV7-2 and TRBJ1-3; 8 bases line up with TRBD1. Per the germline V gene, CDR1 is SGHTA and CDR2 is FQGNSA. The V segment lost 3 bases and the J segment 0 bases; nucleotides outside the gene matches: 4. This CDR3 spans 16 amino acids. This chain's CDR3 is CASSFGTGGSGNTIYF. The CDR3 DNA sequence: TGTGCCAGCAGCTTCGGAACAGGGGGCTCTGGAAACACCATATATTTT.

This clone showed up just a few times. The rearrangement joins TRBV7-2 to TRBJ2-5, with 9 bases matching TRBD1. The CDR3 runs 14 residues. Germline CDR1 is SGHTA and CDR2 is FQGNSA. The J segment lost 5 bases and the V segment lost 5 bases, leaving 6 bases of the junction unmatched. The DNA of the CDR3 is TGTGCCAGCAGCGGACAGGGGATTTTGGAGACCCAGTACTTC. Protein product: CASSGQGILETQYF.

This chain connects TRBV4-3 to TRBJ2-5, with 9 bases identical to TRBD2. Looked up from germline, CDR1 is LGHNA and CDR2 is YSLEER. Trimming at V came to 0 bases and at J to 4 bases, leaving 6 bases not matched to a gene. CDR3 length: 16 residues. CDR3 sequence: CASSQDRGSGGETQYF. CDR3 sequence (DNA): TGCGCCAGCAGCCAAGATCGGGGTAGCGGGGGAGAGACCCAGTACTTC.

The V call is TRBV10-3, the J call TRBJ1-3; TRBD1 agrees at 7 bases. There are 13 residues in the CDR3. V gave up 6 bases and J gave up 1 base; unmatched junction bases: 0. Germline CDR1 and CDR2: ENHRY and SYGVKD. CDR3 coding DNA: TGTGCCATCAGACAGGGGTCTGGAAACACCATATATTTT. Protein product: CAIRQGSGNTIYF.

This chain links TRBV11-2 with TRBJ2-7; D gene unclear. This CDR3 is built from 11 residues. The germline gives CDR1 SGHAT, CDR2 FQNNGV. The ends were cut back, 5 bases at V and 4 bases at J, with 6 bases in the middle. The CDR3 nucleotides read TGTGCCAGCAGCCCGCGGTACGAGCAGTACTTC. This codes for CASSPRYEQYF.

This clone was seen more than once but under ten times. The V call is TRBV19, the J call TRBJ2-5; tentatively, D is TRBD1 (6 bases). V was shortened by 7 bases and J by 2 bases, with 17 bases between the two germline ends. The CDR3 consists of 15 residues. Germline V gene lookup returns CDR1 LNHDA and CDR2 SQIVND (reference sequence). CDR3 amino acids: CASKITTGPQETQYF. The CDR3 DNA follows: TGTGCCAGTAAGATTACGACAGGACCACAAGAGACCCAGTACTTC. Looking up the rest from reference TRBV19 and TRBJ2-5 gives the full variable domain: DGGITQSPKYLFRKEGQNVTLSCEQNLNHDAMYWYRQDPGQGLRLIYYSQIVNDFQKGDIAEGYSVSREKKESFPLTVTSAQKNPTAFYLCASKITTGPQETQYFGPGTRLLVL.

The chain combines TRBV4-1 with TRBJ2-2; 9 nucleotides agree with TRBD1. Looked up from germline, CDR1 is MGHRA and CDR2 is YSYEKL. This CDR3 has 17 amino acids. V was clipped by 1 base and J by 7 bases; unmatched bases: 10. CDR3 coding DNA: TGCGCCAGCAGCCAAGCAGGCGGACAGGGGAACGGCGGGGAGCTGTTTTTT. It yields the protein CASSQAGGQGNGGELFF.

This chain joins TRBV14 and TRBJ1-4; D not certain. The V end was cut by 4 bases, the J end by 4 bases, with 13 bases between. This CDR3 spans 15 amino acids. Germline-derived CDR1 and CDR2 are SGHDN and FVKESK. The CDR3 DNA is TGTGCCAGCAGCCCCCTTAACAGAAATAATGAAAAACTGTTTTTT. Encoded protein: CASSPLNRNNEKLFF.

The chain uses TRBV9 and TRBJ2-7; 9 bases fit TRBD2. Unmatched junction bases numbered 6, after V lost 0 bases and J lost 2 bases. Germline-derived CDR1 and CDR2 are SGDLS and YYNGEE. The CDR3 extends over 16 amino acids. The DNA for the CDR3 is TGTGCCAGCAGCGTAGGCGGTAGCGGGAGTGCCTACGAGCAGTACTTC. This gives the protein CASSVGGSGSAYEQYF.

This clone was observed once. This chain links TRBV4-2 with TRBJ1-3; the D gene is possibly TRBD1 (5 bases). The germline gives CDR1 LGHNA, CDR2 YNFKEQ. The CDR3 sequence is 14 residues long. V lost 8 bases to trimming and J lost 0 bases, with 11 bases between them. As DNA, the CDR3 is TGTGCCAGCTCACGGGACTACTCTGGAAACACCATATATTTT. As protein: CASSRDYSGNTIYF.

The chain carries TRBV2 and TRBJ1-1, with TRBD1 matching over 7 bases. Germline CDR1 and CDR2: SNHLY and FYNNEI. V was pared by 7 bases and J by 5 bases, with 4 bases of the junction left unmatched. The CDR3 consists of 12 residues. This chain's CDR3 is CASTRGNTEAFF. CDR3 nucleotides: TGTGCCAGCACCAGGGGGAATACTGAAGCTTTCTTT.

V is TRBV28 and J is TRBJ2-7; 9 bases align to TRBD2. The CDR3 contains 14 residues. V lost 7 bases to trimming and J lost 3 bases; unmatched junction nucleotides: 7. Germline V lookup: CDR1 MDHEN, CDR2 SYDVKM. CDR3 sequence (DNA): TGTGCCAGCAACTCAGCGGGAGGCCACTACGAGCAGTACTTC. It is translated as CASNSAGGHYEQYF.

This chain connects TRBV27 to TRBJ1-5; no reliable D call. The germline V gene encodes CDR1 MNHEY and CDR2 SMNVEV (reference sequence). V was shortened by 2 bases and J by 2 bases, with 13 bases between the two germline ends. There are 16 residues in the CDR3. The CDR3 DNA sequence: TGTGCCAGCAGTTTACGTGCCAGGTTGGGCAATCAGCCCCAGCATTTT. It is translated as CASSLRARLGNQPQHF.

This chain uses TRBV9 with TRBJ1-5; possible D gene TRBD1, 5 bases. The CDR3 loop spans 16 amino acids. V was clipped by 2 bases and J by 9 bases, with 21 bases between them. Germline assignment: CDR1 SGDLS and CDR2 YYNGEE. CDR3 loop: CASSVRRSGVGVPQHF. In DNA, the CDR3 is TGTGCCAGCAGCGTTCGCAGGTCGGGGGTCGGGGTGCCCCAGCATTTT.

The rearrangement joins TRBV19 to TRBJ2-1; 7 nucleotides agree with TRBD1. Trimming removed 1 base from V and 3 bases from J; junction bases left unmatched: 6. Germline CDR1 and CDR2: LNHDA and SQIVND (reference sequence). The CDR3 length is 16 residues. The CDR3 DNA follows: TGTGCCAGTAGTATAGGGGGGACAGCCTTCTACAATGAGCAGTTCTTC. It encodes CASSIGGTAFYNEQFF.

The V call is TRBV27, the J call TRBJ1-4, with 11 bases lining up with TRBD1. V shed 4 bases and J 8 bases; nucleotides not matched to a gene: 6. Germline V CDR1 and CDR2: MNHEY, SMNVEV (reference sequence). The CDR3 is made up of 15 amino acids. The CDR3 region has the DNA TGTGCCAGCAGTTCGACCGGGACAGGGGGGGAAAAACTGTTTTTT. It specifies CASSSTGTGGEKLFF.

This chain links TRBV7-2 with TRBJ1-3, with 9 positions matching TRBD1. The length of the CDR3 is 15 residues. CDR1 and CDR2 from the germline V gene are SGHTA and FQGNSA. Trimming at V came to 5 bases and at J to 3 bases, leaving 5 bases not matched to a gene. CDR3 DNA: TGTGCCAGCAGCCCGACAGGGGGGCGTGGAAACACCATATATTTT. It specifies CASSPTGGRGNTIYF.

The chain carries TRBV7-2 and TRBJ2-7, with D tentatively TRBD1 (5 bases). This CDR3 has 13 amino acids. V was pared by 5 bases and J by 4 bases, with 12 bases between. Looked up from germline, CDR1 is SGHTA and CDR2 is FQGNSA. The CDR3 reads CASSISTDYEQYF. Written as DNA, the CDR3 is TGTGCCAGCAGCATCTCGACAGATTACGAGCAGTACTTC.

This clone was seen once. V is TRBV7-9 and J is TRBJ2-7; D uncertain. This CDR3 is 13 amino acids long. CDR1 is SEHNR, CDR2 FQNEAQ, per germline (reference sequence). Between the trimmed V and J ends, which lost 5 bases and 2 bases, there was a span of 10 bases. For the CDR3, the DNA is TGTGCCAGCAGCCCGAGTTTGGCCTACGAGCAGTACTTC. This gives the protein CASSPSLAYEQYF.

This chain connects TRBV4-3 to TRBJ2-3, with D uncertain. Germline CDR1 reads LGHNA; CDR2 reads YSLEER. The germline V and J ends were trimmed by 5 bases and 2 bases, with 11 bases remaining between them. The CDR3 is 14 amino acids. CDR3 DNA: TGCGCCAGCAGCTCCGATACTAACACAGATACGCAGTATTTT. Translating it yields CASSSDTNTDTQYF.